These T cell receptor beta chains were read from a single sample in a study of shared clonotypes between healthy human individuals. Here immunoSEQ multiplex PCR was the method, and the copy in TCRdb shows in-frame clones only, minus some. Seen here are roughly 2.5 million clones, around 94% observed once, and the top ten hold over 0.12%. Sequences were obtained from naive CD4+ T cells sorted from blood. The receptor source for this set is a man aged 18-30 years in good health. The CDR3 runs from the conserved cysteine through the conserved F or W. D genes are given only for firm matches. Where a row states a size, it is once, few, many or the class of an expanded clone; other rows omit it.

TRBV28	NA	TRBD1	17	TRBJ2-2	CASSLGRQGVNTGELFF	TGTGCCAGCAGTTTAGGACGACAGGGGGTAAACACCGGGGAGCTGTTTTTT
TRBV5-1	once	TRBD1	15	TRBJ2-7	CASSLGTGASYEQYF	TGCGCCAGCAGCTTGGGTACAGGGGCGTCTTACGAGCAGTACTTC
TRBV28	NA	NA	15	TRBJ1-1	CASSLLSGVNTEAFF	TGTGCCAGCAGTTTACTATCAGGGGTTAACACTGAAGCTTTCTTT
TRBV21-1	NA	NA	15	TRBJ2-1	CASSKRGNGERCMFF	TGTGCCAGCAGCAAAAGGGGGAATGGGGAAAGGTGTATGTTCTTC
TRBV19	once	NA	13	TRBJ1-1	CASSTPPGGEAFF	TGTGCCAGTAGTACCCCTCCTGGGGGGGAAGCTTTCTTT
TRBV18	NA	TRBD2	15	TRBJ2-1	CASSPSGTSGNEQFF	TGTGCCAGCTCACCTTCCGGGACTAGCGGAAATGAGCAGTTCTTC
TRBV19	NA	TRBD1	14	TRBJ1-5	CASSSGQGHQPQHF	TGTGCCAGTAGTTCGGGACAGGGCCACCAGCCCCAGCATTTT
TRBV30	once	TRBD1	14	TRBJ1-2	CAWIQETGVGGYTF	TGTGCCTGGATCCAGGAGACAGGGGTAGGTGGCTACACCTTC
TRBV11-2	NA	NA	15	TRBJ1-1	CASSLEDSLNTEAFF	TGTGCCAGCAGCTTAGAGGACAGCCTGAACACTGAAGCTTTCTTT
TRBV18	NA	NA	13	TRBJ1-1	CASSFQGPGEAFF	TGTGCCAGCTCTTTCCAGGGGCCCGGTGAAGCTTTCTTT
TRBV29-1	NA	NA	11	TRBJ1-2	CSVEDLRGYTF	TGCAGCGTTGAAGATTTAAGGGGCTACACCTTC
TRBV7-9	NA	NA	13	TRBJ2-7	CASTPGASYEQYF	TGTGCCAGCACCCCAGGTGCCTCCTACGAGCAGTACTTC
TRBV10-3	NA	NA	12	TRBJ2-3	CAISTRENTQYF	TGTGCCATCAGTACTAGGGAGAATACGCAGTATTTT
TRBV27	NA	TRBD1	17	TRBJ2-6	CASSAPGTGYGANVLTF	TGTGCCAGCAGTGCTCCCGGGACAGGGTATGGGGCCAACGTCCTGACTTTC
TRBV7-2	NA	NA	14	TRBJ2-1	CASSLASQNNEQFF	TGTGCCAGCAGCTTAGCGAGCCAGAACAATGAGCAGTTCTTC
TRBV4-3	NA	NA	13	TRBJ2-7	CASSEYTSYEQYF	TGCGCCAGCAGCGAGTATACCTCCTACGAGCAGTACTTC
TRBV5-1	NA	TRBD2	19	TRBJ2-3	CASSLGSGGPGPSTDTQYF	TGCGCCAGCAGCTTGGGTTCGGGAGGGCCGGGACCGAGCACAGATACGCAGTATTTT
TRBV7-2	NA	TRBD1	14	TRBJ2-5	CASSLTGGVETQYF	TGTGCCAGCAGCTTAACAGGGGGCGTCGAGACCCAGTACTTC
TRBV29-1	once	NA	12	TRBJ2-7	CSVVLISYEQYF	TGCAGCGTTGTTCTGATATCCTACGAGCAGTACTTC
TRBV7-9	NA	TRBD1	14	TRBJ1-1	CASSLQGAATEAFF	TGTGCCAGCAGCTTGCAGGGGGCGGCCACTGAAGCTTTCTTT
TRBV30	NA	NA	13	TRBJ1-6	CAWNEDYNSPLHF	TGTGCCTGGAATGAGGATTACAATTCACCCCTCCACTTT
TRBV5-4	NA	NA	12	TRBJ2-7	CASSLDRLEQYF	TGTGCCAGCAGCTTGGACAGGCTCGAGCAGTACTTC
TRBV29-1	NA	NA	12	TRBJ2-7	CSVEGQNYEQYF	TGCAGCGTTGAAGGGCAGAACTACGAGCAGTACTTC
TRBV7-2	NA	NA	14	TRBJ2-3	CASSPRSLSDTQYF	TGTGCCAGCAGCCCCCGGTCCCTCTCAGATACGCAGTATTTT
TRBV6-1	NA	NA	13	TRBJ2-7	CASSPLPTREQYF	TGTGCCAGCAGCCCTCTTCCCACGCGCGAGCAGTACTTC
TRBV10-3	NA	NA	13	TRBJ2-5	CAISEDTKETQYF	TGTGCCATCAGTGAGGACACCAAAGAGACCCAGTACTTC